This is a list of T cell receptor beta chains from one sample in a study of T cell responses to AZD1222 COVID-19 vaccine. Data came from immunoSEQ multiplex PCR; TCRdb stores just in-frame clones and leaves some out. The data hold roughly 40,000 clones, with around 90% observed a single time. Sequencing used peripheral blood, obtained 28 days after the second dose of the MenACWY control vaccine. The origin of the receptors is an adult who received the MenACWY meningococcal vaccine as a control. The CDR3 runs from the conserved cysteine through the conserved F or W. The D gene is left open where the match is weak. Clone size is given for some rows only: seen once, a few or many times, or a class if the clone is expanded.

D: NA; size: once; V: TRBV2; J: TRBJ1-5; CDR3: CASSEEGTLNQPQHF; DNA: TGTGCCAGCAGTGAAGAGGGGACACTCAATCAGCCCCAGCATTTT
D: NA; size: NA; V: TRBV5-4; J: TRBJ1-2; CDR3: CAYTRTQGYGYTF; DNA: TGTGCCTACACTCGGACTCAAGGCTATGGCTACACCTTC
D: NA; size: NA; V: TRBV7-8; J: TRBJ2-1; CDR3: CASSIGPGNEQFF; DNA: TGTGCCAGCAGCATAGGACCGGGTAATGAGCAGTTCTTC
D: NA; size: NA; V: TRBV12-3/TRBV12-4; J: TRBJ2-2; CDR3: CASSLVRGELFF; DNA: TGTGCCAGCAGTTTAGTAAGAGGGGAGCTGTTTTTT
D: NA; size: NA; V: TRBV6-5; J: TRBJ2-5; CDR3: CASRLGTPGAQYF; DNA: TGTGCCAGCAGACTGGGGACCCCCGGAGCCCAGTACTTC
D: NA; size: NA; V: TRBV18; J: TRBJ2-7; CDR3: CASSPPPSGLRLEQYF; DNA: TGTGCCAGCTCACCACCCCCTTCGGGACTCCGACTTGAGCAGTACTTC
D: NA; size: NA; V: TRBV19; J: TRBJ2-5; CDR3: CASSIQETQYF; DNA: TGTGCCAGTAGTATACAAGAGACCCAGTACTTC
D: NA; size: once; V: TRBV6-5; J: TRBJ1-1; CDR3: CASTKNLEAFF; DNA: TGTGCCAGCACTAAGAACCTTGAAGCTTTCTTT
D: TRBD2; size: NA; V: TRBV19; J: TRBJ2-1; CDR3: CASSNRGEASGRVWNEQFF; DNA: TGTGCCAGTAGTAACAGGGGAGAGGCTAGCGGGAGAGTATGGAATGAGCAGTTCTTC
D: NA; size: NA; V: TRBV27; J: TRBJ1-2; CDR3: CASSFRRTYGYTF; DNA: TGTGCCAGCAGTTTTCGGAGGACCTATGGCTACACCTTC
D: TRBD2; size: NA; V: TRBV18; J: TRBJ2-3; CDR3: CASSPAGRGADTQYF; DNA: TGTGCCAGCTCACCGGCGGGGAGGGGCGCAGATACGCAGTATTTT
D: NA; size: NA; V: TRBV7-3; J: TRBJ1-1; CDR3: CASSLMARNTEAFF; DNA: TGTGCCAGCAGCTTAATGGCCAGGAACACTGAAGCTTTCTTT
D: NA; size: NA; V: TRBV10-1; J: TRBJ2-7; CDR3: CASSLGQGPGEQYF; DNA: TGCGCCAGCAGCTTGGGGCAGGGGCCTGGGGAGCAGTACTTC
D: NA; size: NA; V: TRBV5-4; J: TRBJ2-5; CDR3: CASSLSGSSVERQYF; DNA: TGTGCCAGCAGCTTGAGCGGGTCTAGCGTCGAACGCCAGTACTTC
D: NA; size: few; V: TRBV19; J: TRBJ1-5; CDR3: CASSLSGTQGRKDQPQHF; DNA: TGTGCCAGTAGTCTCTCCGGGACCCAGGGTAGAAAAGATCAGCCCCAGCATTTT
D: NA; size: NA; V: TRBV10-3; J: TRBJ1-1; CDR3: CATPTPEAFF; DNA: TGTGCCACACCCACCCCCGAAGCTTTCTTT
D: NA; size: NA; V: TRBV29-1; J: TRBJ1-1; CDR3: CSVEWARSSEAFF; DNA: TGCAGCGTTGAATGGGCCAGGAGCTCCGAAGCTTTCTTT
D: NA; size: NA; V: TRBV11-2; J: TRBJ1-5; CDR3: CASSPDSNQPQHF; DNA: TGTGCCAGCAGCCCCGACAGCAATCAGCCCCAGCATTTT
D: TRBD2; size: NA; V: TRBV11-2; J: TRBJ2-1; CDR3: CASSLAGARNEQFF; DNA: TGTGCCAGCAGCTTGGCGGGAGCACGGAATGAGCAGTTCTTC
D: NA; size: NA; V: TRBV28; J: TRBJ2-3; CDR3: CATGNDGRTDTQYF; DNA: TGTGCCACCGGAAACGACGGAAGGACAGATACGCAGTATTTT
D: NA; size: once; V: TRBV6-4; J: TRBJ2-3; CDR3: CASSDRDTQYF; DNA: TGTGCCAGCAGTGACCGAGATACGCAGTATTTT
D: TRBD2; size: NA; V: TRBV19; J: TRBJ2-1; CDR3: CASSISHVGLARISEQFF; DNA: TGTGCCAGTAGTATATCCCACGTCGGACTAGCCAGAATTAGTGAGCAGTTCTTC
D: NA; size: few; V: TRBV19; J: TRBJ1-1; CDR3: CASGRLNTEAFF; DNA: TGTGCCAGCGGACGTCTAAACACTGAAGCTTTCTTT
D: TRBD2; size: NA; V: TRBV28; J: TRBJ2-7; CDR3: CATQKLSGTNTYEQYF; DNA: TGTGCCACCCAGAAATTGTCCGGGACTAATACCTACGAGCAGTACTTC
D: TRBD2; size: NA; V: TRBV4-1; J: TRBJ2-5; CDR3: CASSQSLLANAINQETQYF; DNA: TGCGCCAGCAGCCAGTCCCTACTAGCGAACGCAATAAACCAAGAGACCCAGTACTTC
D: NA; size: NA; V: TRBV29-1; J: TRBJ1-2; CDR3: CSVEDLTVGGYTF; DNA: TGCAGCGTTGAAGATCTTACAGTGGGGGGCTACACCTTC
D: NA; size: NA; V: TRBV5-1; J: TRBJ1-2; CDR3: CASSFGTPYGYTF; DNA: TGCGCCAGCAGCTTCGGGACTCCCTATGGCTACACCTTC
D: NA; size: NA; V: TRBV2; J: TRBJ2-1; CDR3: CASNPSGNEQFF; DNA: TGTGCCAGCAACCCATCTGGGAATGAGCAGTTCTTC
D: TRBD1; size: NA; V: TRBV5-1; J: TRBJ1-2; CDR3: CASSLEGTAYGYTF; DNA: TGCGCCAGCAGCTTGGAGGGGACAGCCTATGGCTACACCTTC